The sequence of this TCR beta chain was determined in a study of early T cells in non-severe SARS-CoV-2 infection. Individual cDNA molecules were tagged with unique molecular identifiers, the study reported. In TCRdb, the 5' RACE reads were re-called with MiXCR into one record per CDR3 protein. The sample has approximately 70,000 distinct CDR3 sequences; roughly 10% are singletons. Here the sequenced sample was whole blood, taken at baseline. The receptor was derived from an adult who was a healthcare worker with PCR-confirmed SARS-CoV-2 infection or an uninfected control (not recorded which).

CDR3 sequence reads: CSVDFKEGEQYF. The CDR3 nucleotides are TGCAGCGTTGACTTTAAGGAAGGCGAGCAGTACTTC. The chain links TRBV29-1 to TRBJ2-7; D not certain. V was pared by 3 bases and J by 6 bases, with 12 bases between. From germline, CDR1 is SQVTM and CDR2 ANQGSEA. The CDR3 totals 12 residues.